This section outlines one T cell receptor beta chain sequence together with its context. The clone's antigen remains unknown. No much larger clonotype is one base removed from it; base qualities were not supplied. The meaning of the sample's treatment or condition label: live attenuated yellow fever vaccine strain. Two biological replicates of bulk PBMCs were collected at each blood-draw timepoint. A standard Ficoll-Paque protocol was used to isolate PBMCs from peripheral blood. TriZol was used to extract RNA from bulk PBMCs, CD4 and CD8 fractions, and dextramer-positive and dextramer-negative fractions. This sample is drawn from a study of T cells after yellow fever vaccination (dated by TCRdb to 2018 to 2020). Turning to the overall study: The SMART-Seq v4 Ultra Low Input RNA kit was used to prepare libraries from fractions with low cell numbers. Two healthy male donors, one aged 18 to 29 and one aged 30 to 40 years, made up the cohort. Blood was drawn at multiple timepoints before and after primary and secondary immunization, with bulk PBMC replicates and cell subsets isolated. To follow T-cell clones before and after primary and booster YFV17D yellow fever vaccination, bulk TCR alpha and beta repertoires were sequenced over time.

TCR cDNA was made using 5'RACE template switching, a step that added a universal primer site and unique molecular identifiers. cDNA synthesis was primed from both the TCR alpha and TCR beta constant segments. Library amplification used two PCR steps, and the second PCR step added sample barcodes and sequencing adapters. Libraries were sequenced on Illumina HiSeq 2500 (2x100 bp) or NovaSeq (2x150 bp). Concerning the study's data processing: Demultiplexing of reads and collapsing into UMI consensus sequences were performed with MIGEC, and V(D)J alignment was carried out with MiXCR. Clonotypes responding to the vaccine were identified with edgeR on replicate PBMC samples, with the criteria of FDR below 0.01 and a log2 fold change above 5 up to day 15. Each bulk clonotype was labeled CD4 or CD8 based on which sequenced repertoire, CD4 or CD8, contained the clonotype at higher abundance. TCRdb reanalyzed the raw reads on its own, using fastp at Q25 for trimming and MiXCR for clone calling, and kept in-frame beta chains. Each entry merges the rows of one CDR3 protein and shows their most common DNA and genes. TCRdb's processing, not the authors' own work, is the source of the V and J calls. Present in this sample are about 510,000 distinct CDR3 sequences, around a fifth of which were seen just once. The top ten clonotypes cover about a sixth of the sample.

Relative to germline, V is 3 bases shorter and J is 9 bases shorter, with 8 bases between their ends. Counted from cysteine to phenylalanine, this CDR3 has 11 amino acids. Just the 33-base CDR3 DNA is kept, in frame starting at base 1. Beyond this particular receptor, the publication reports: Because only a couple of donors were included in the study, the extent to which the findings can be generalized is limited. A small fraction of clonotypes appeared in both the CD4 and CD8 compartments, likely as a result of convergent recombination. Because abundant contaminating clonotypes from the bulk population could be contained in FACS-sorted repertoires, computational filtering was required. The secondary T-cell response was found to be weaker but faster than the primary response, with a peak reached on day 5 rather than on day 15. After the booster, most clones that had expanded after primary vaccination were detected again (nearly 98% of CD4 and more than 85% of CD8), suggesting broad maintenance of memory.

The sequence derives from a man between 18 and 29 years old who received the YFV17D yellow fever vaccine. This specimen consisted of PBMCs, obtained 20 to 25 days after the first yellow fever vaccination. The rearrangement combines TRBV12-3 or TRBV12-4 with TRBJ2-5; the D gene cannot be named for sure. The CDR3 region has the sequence CASSLDRPQYF. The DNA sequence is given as TGTGCCAGCAGTTTGGATCGCCCCCAGTACTTC.